The clone carrying this TCR beta chain was counted a few times. The sample comes from a study of T cells in Graves' hyperthyroidism and ophthalmopathy. There were TCR beta CDR3 regions amplified from RNA transcripts. When the TCR CDR3 underwent first-round RT-PCR, the HTBI primer set was used. TCRdb processed the multiplex PCR reads anew with MiXCR; each CDR3 protein has one entry. The table shows a few hundred thousand distinct CDR3 sequences, with more than 15% occurring only once. Trimming left V 3 bases short and J 6 bases short, with 11 bases between. Looked up from germline, CDR1 is MDHEN and CDR2 is SYDVKM. The CDR3 spans 13 residues.

Sequenced: blood. The chain employs TRBV28 and TRBJ1-2; unclear D gene. This receptor was taken from a woman under 30 with Graves' hyperthyroidism that later progressed to Graves' ophthalmopathy. Here the CDR3 DNA reads TGTGCCAGCAGTTTCCCCAACTTGCATGGCTACACCTTC. This codes for CASSFPNLHGYTF.